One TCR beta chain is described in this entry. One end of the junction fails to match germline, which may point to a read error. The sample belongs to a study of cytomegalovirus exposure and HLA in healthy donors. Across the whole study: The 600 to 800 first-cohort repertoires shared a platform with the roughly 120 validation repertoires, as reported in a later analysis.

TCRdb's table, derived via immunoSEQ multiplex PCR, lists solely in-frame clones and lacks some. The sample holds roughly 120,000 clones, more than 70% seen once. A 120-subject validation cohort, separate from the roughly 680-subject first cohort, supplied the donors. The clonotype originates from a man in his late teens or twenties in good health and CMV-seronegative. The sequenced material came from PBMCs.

The CDR3 DNA reads TGTGCCAGCAGCTTCAACAATGAAGCTTTCTTT. It yields the protein CASSFNNEAFF. The gene calls are TRBV7-9 and TRBJ1-1; D gene ambiguous. This CDR3 spans 11 amino acids. Germline V lookup: CDR1 SEHNR, CDR2 FQNEAQ (reference sequence).